A selection of T cell receptor beta chains follows, all from one sample in a study of blood T cell repertoires in COVID-19. Some clones are missing from TCRdb's copy, which holds only in-frame ones; the method was immunoSEQ multiplex PCR. The profile shows more than 100,000 clones, around 77% of them singletons. Sequenced: peripheral blood. The receptors derive from a man in his sixties with active or convalescent COVID-19. Each CDR3 is given with its conserved first and last residue. The D gene is left open where the match is weak. The listing skips clone size in some rows; elsewhere it reads once, few, many or a size class.

TRBV6-6	few	-	TRBJ1-1	TGTGCCAGCAATCAGGGGAACACTGAAGCTTTCTTT	CASNQGNTEAFF
TRBV28	few	-	TRBJ2-5	TGTGCCAGCAGAAAACAGGACCAAGAGACCCAGTACTTC	CASRKQDQETQYF
TRBV19	-	TRBD2	TRBJ2-5	TGTGCCAGTACCCCTGGTGGGACTAGCGGCCAAGAGACCCAGTACTTC	CASTPGGTSGQETQYF
TRBV5-6	-	-	TRBJ1-2	TGTGCCAGCAGCTGGAGATCTAACTATGGCTACACCTTC	CASSWRSNYGYTF
TRBV19	-	TRBD1	TRBJ2-5	TGTGCCAGTAGTACACAGGGGGCAGAAGAGACCCAGTACTTC	CASSTQGAEETQYF
TRBV28	once	-	TRBJ2-3	TGTGCCAGCAGTTTCGACATACGCACAGATACGCAGTATTTT	CASSFDIRTDTQYF
TRBV7-2	many	TRBD1	TRBJ1-2	TGTGCCAGCAGCCCTCAGGGGGAGGACTATGGCTACACCTTC	CASSPQGEDYGYTF
TRBV29-1	-	TRBD2	TRBJ2-7	TGCAGCGCAAGGGGGACTAGCGCGGCCGAGCAGTACTTC	CSARGTSAAEQYF
TRBV28	once	-	TRBJ2-7	TGTGCCAGCAGTTCAGACTCCTACGAGCAGTACTTC	CASSSDSYEQYF
TRBV4-3	-	TRBD1	TRBJ2-2	TGCGCCAGCAGCCAAGAGTTGGAAGACAGGGGGCAGGGCGGGGAGCTGTTTTTT	CASSQELEDRGQGGELFF
TRBV3-1/TRBV3-2	-	TRBD1	TRBJ2-1	TGTGCCAGCAGCCTGACAGGGGGCTACCCCTACAATGAGCAGTTCTTC	CASSLTGGYPYNEQFF
TRBV7-2	-	TRBD2	TRBJ2-1	TGTGCCAGCACCGAAGAGCTGGCGGGAGCCTACAATGAGCAGTTCTTC	CASTEELAGAYNEQFF
TRBV7-2	-	-	TRBJ2-1	TGTGCCAGCAGCCAATTTTCGAGAGATGAGCAGTTCTTC	CASSQFSRDEQFF
TRBV29-1	-	-	TRBJ1-3	TGCAGCGTCACAGGGATCGACTCTGGAAACACCATATATTTT	CSVTGIDSGNTIYF
TRBV20-1	-	TRBD1	TRBJ1-5	TGCAGTGCTAGTAGAATGACAGGGTTGAGCAATCAGCCCCAGCATTTT	CSASRMTGLSNQPQHF
TRBV5-6	-	TRBD1	TRBJ2-7	TGTGCCAGCAGCTTTGACAGGGCCTACGAGCAGTACTTC	CASSFDRAYEQYF
TRBV27	-	TRBD2	TRBJ2-1	TGTGCCAGCAGTTCACCGGGACTAGCGGGGACCAATGAGCAGTTCTTC	CASSSPGLAGTNEQFF
TRBV5-4	few	-	TRBJ2-3	TGTGCCAGCACCCGGGAGTTTGGCTCAGATACGCAGTATTTT	CASTREFGSDTQYF
TRBV4-3	-	-	TRBJ2-1	TGCGCCAGCAGCCAAGATAAGGCTAGCTGGTATGAGCAGTTCTTC	CASSQDKASWYEQFF
TRBV30	-	-	TRBJ1-1	TGTGCCTGGAGTAGAGTAACTGAAGCTTTCTTT	CAWSRVTEAFF
TRBV18	-	-	TRBJ1-1	TGTGCCAGCTCACCAGGCGGAGAGAACACTGAAGCTTTCTTT	CASSPGGENTEAFF
TRBV6-2/TRBV6-3	-	TRBD2	TRBJ2-7	TGTGCCAGCAGTTACTCACGGACTAGCGGGAGTTGGGGAGAGCAGTACTTC	CASSYSRTSGSWGEQYF
TRBV9	-	TRBD1	TRBJ1-1	TGTGCCAGCAGCTTATTGGGACAGGGGCCAACTGAAGCTTTCTTT	CASSLLGQGPTEAFF
TRBV6-2/TRBV6-3	-	-	TRBJ2-3	TGTGCCAGCAGTTATCTGGGAGTTACGCAGTATTTT	CASSYLGVTQYF
TRBV3-1/TRBV3-2	-	-	TRBJ1-1	TGTGCCAGCAGCCCTACAGGGAACACTGAAGCTTTCTTT	CASSPTGNTEAFF
TRBV6-5	-	-	TRBJ2-2	TGTGCCAGCAGTTACGACTACACCGGGGAGCTGTTTTTT	CASSYDYTGELFF
TRBV4-2	-	TRBD1	TRBJ2-5	TGTGCCAGCAGCCAATATCAACAGGGGAGAGAGACCCAGTACTTC	CASSQYQQGRETQYF
TRBV5-1	-	-	TRBJ1-1	TGCGCCAGCAGCTCCAGGGGAGGGGACACTGAAGCTTTCTTT	CASSSRGGDTEAFF
TRBV11-3	-	TRBD1	TRBJ2-3	TGTGCCAGCAGCTTAGAGGGACAGAGCACAGATACGCAGTATTTT	CASSLEGQSTDTQYF
TRBV4-2	-	-	TRBJ2-1	TGTGCCAGCAGCCAAGATAGCATCATGATGAGCTCCTACAATGAGCAGTTCTTC	CASSQDSIMMSSYNEQFF
TRBV28	-	-	TRBJ2-7	TGTGCCAGCTCCCTTCGAGGGGAGGACTACGAGCAGTACTTC	CASSLRGEDYEQYF
TRBV7-8	-	-	TRBJ2-7	TGTGCCAGCAGCCGAGATATTGAGGCCTACGAGCAGTACTTC	CASSRDIEAYEQYF
TRBV19	-	TRBD1	TRBJ2-7	TGTGCCAGTAGCATAGGGACAGGGGTCTACGAGCAGTACTTC	CASSIGTGVYEQYF
TRBV5-4	few	-	TRBJ1-4	TGTGCCAGCAGCTCTAATAATGAAAAACTGTTTTTT	CASSSNNEKLFF
TRBV10-3	once	TRBD2	TRBJ2-3	TGTGCCATCAGTGAGTCGATCGGGGGGGAGCCGAGCACAGATACGCAGTATTTT	CAISESIGGEPSTDTQYF
TRBV4-1	few	TRBD2	TRBJ2-7	TGCGCCAGCAGCCAGGGGAGGACTAGCGGGGGGAACTCCTACGAGCAGTACTTC	CASSQGRTSGGNSYEQYF
TRBV5-1	-	-	TRBJ1-5	TGCGCCAGCAGCCCCGGGTTGACTGGCAATCAGCCCCAGCATTTT	CASSPGLTGNQPQHF
TRBV6-6	-	-	TRBJ2-3	TGTGCCAGCAGCGACAGGGGAGGGGGCACAGATACGCAGTATTTT	CASSDRGGGTDTQYF
TRBV28	-	-	TRBJ2-1	TGTGCCAGCAGTCTAACTGGGGGGATTTACAATGAGCAGTTCTTC	CASSLTGGIYNEQFF
TRBV7-8	-	-	TRBJ1-3	TGTGCCAGCAGCTTAGGGAGCAGGGGTGGAAACACCATATATTTT	CASSLGSRGGNTIYF
TRBV4-1	few	TRBD1	TRBJ2-1	TGCGCCAGCAGCCAAGTAACAGGGGTCCCCTACAATGAGCAGTTCTTC	CASSQVTGVPYNEQFF
TRBV27	many	-	TRBJ1-1	TGTGCCAGCAGTTTTGGGCTGAACACTGAAGCTTTCTTT	CASSFGLNTEAFF
TRBV10-3	-	TRBD1	TRBJ1-2	TGTGCCATCAGTGACAGGGGGGAGAATGGCTACACCTTC	CAISDRGENGYTF
TRBV6-5	-	-	TRBJ2-7	TGTGCCAGCAGGCCCACAGTAAACTCCTACGAGCAGTACTTC	CASRPTVNSYEQYF
TRBV11-3	-	TRBD1	TRBJ2-3	TGTGCCAGCAGCTTTCGGGCCACAGGGGCAGATACGCAGTATTTT	CASSFRATGADTQYF
TRBV3-1/TRBV3-2	-	TRBD1	TRBJ1-5	TGTGCCAGCAGCCAAACAGGGGATCAGCCCCAGCATTTT	CASSQTGDQPQHF
TRBV4-3	-	-	TRBJ1-4	TGCGCCAGCAGCCAAGTCTCCGAAAAACTGTTTTTT	CASSQVSEKLFF
TRBV18	-	TRBD2	TRBJ2-5	TGTGCCAGCTCACCAGCCGGGACTAGACTCGGGGAGACCCAGTACTTC	CASSPAGTRLGETQYF
TRBV14	-	-	TRBJ1-6	TGTGCCCCCCTCAGAGGGTCGGGTAATTCACCCCTCCACTTT	CAPLRGSGNSPLHF
TRBV5-5	many	-	TRBJ2-7	TGTGCCAGCAGCCGGGACTACGAGCAGTACTTC	CASSRDYEQYF
TRBV9	-	-	TRBJ2-5	TGTGCCAGCACCAGGAGGAACAGGGTGCAAGAGACCCAGTACTTC	CASTRRNRVQETQYF
TRBV29-1	-	TRBD1	TRBJ2-2	TGCAGCGTTGAAGGGGGACAGCTCAACACCGGGGAGCTGTTTTTT	CSVEGGQLNTGELFF
TRBV7-8	few	TRBD1	TRBJ1-5	TGTGCCAGCAGCTGGGACAGGGCACAGCCCCAGCATTTT	CASSWDRAQPQHF